A selection of T cell receptor beta chains follows, all from one sample in a study of beta chain features in type 1 diabetes. The repertoire was sequenced with immunoSEQ multiplex PCR; TCRdb's copy has only in-frame clones and lacks some. The sample yields about 930,000 clones, roughly 17% seen once. Sequenced: naive CD4+ T cells from blood. The receptors originated from a woman aged 18-29 years in good health. The CDR3 runs from the conserved cysteine through the conserved F or W. Fields, in order: CDR3 DNA, CDR3 protein, V gene, D gene, clone size, J gene. A D gene is named only where the DNA matches it firmly. Expanded clones get a size class; other rows say once, few or many, or leave the size out.

DNA: TGCGCCAGCAGCCAAGGACAGCCTGGGCCCAATGAGCAGTTCTTC
CDR3: CASSQGQPGPNEQFF
V: TRBV4-1
D: NA
size: few
J: TRBJ2-1

DNA: TGCGCCAGCAGCTTGGGGGGAACAGAAAAGAACACTGAAGCTTTCTTT
CDR3: CASSLGGTEKNTEAFF
V: TRBV5-1
D: NA
size: few
J: TRBJ1-1

DNA: TGTGCCAGCAGCCCCGGGCGACAGGGTCTCCCCTACGAGCAGTACTTC
CDR3: CASSPGRQGLPYEQYF
V: TRBV21-1
D: NA
size: few
J: TRBJ2-7

DNA: TGTGCCAGCAGTGGATGGACCTTAGGAGGGAGATCAGATACGCAGTATTTT
CDR3: CASSGWTLGGRSDTQYF
V: TRBV25-1
D: NA
size: few
J: TRBJ2-3

DNA: TGTGCCAGCAGCCTAGGGACTAGCGGGATGAATGAGCAGTTCTTC
CDR3: CASSLGTSGMNEQFF
V: TRBV11-2
D: TRBD2
size: NA
J: TRBJ2-1

DNA: TGCGCCAGCAGCCAAGATCTGGGGCTTGAAGCTTTCTTT
CDR3: CASSQDLGLEAFF
V: TRBV4-3
D: NA
size: few
J: TRBJ1-1

DNA: TGCGCCAGCAGCTCCGAGGGGGCCGGGGAGCTGTTTTTT
CDR3: CASSSEGAGELFF
V: TRBV5-1
D: NA
size: few
J: TRBJ2-2

DNA: TGTGCCAGCAGTTACTCGATAGCCGGTATCACTGAAGCTTTCTTT
CDR3: CASSYSIAGITEAFF
V: TRBV6-5
D: NA
size: few
J: TRBJ1-1

DNA: TGCGCCAGCAGCCAAGAGTGGGGGGTTTACAATGAGCAGTTCTTC
CDR3: CASSQEWGVYNEQFF
V: TRBV4-3
D: NA
size: NA
J: TRBJ2-1

DNA: TGCAGCGTGGTGCCGGGACAGGGTGTCCGGGAGACCCAGTACTTC
CDR3: CSVVPGQGVRETQYF
V: TRBV29-1
D: TRBD1
size: NA
J: TRBJ2-5

DNA: TGTGCCAGTAGTCCCCCGGGACAGGGAGTCGGTACGCAGTATTTT
CDR3: CASSPPGQGVGTQYF
V: TRBV19
D: TRBD1
size: NA
J: TRBJ2-3

DNA: TGTGCCAGCAGCAAGGTAAAAGGGACTAGCGGATCCTACGAGCAGTACTTC
CDR3: CASSKVKGTSGSYEQYF
V: TRBV21-1
D: NA
size: few
J: TRBJ2-7

DNA: TGTGCCAGCAACCAACATGGACAGGGTATCGAGCAGTACTTC
CDR3: CASNQHGQGIEQYF
V: TRBV28
D: TRBD1
size: NA
J: TRBJ2-7

DNA: TGCGCCAGCAGCCAAGATCCGCAGGGTAATCAGCCCCAGCATTTT
CDR3: CASSQDPQGNQPQHF
V: TRBV4-1
D: NA
size: NA
J: TRBJ1-5

DNA: TGTGCCAGCAGCTTTATGGCAACACAAGAGACCCAGTACTTC
CDR3: CASSFMATQETQYF
V: TRBV5-8
D: NA
size: NA
J: TRBJ2-5

DNA: TGTGCCAGCAGGCGCGGGACAGACTATGGCTACACCTTC
CDR3: CASRRGTDYGYTF
V: TRBV28
D: TRBD1
size: NA
J: TRBJ1-2

DNA: TGTGCCAGCAGTTACGGTCGGGTTAGCCTGGAGCAGTACTTC
CDR3: CASSYGRVSLEQYF
V: TRBV6-6
D: NA
size: few
J: TRBJ2-7

DNA: TGCGCCAGCAGCCAAATGCCGGGAGGGCAAGAGACCCAGTACTTC
CDR3: CASSQMPGGQETQYF
V: TRBV4-1
D: TRBD2
size: few
J: TRBJ2-5